This TCR beta chain came from a study of molecular identifiers for immune sequencing clone quantification. TCRdb processed the PCR reads anew with MiXCR; each CDR3 protein has one entry. The sample includes 600,000 to 650,000 distinct CDR3 sequences, less than 20% of them seen just once. Per germline, CDR1 SGHTA and CDR2 FQGTGA. Germline trimming cut 4 bases from V and 4 bases from J; bases unmatched to any gene: 19. The CDR3 length is 19 residues. This clonotype was seen repeatedly, ten times or more. Its antigen is as yet unknown. General study findings and limits: Researchers reportedly could pick up spiked Jurkat TCR RNA from one cell mixed into over 900,000 naive cells.

The sequence derives from a human donor in good health. Some libraries in this study had Jurkat cell RNA spiked in. The V call is TRBV7-3, the J call TRBJ2-3, with 8 bases aligning to TRBD2. The specimen sequenced was naive CD8+ T cells from blood, with Jurkat cell RNA spiked in. Specified subset: FACS-sorted CD8+CD4-CCR7+CD45RA+ naive T cells. The CDR3 is CASSSPRITSGAAADTQYF. The DNA of the CDR3 is TGTGCCAGCAGCTCTCCCCGAATAACTAGCGGAGCCGCCGCAGATACGCAGTATTTT.